This paragraph covers one T cell receptor beta chain sequence. Its specificity is unknown. Germline lookup yields CDR1 SGHKS and CDR2 YYEKEE (reference sequence). The length of the CDR3 is 15 residues. The V gene end was trimmed by 4 bases and the J gene end by 8 bases; junction bases not matched to a gene: 9. TCRdb processed the RT-PCR reads anew with MiXCR; each CDR3 protein has one entry. The data hold 530,000 or so distinct CDR3 sequences, with 25% observed a single time. The data stem from a study of response to subunit inactivated influenza vaccine. Study observations and caveats: Each seasonal flu vaccination may recruit only limited new T cells, authors suggested.

The V call is TRBV5-5, the J call TRBJ2-1, with TRBD1 matching over 10 bases. The source of this sequence is a man aged 45-65 years who received an inactivated influenza vaccine. Sequences were derived from CD4+ T cells sorted from PBMCs, sampled more than 4 days after vaccination. CDR3 coding DNA: TGTGCCAGCAGCCACGGGACAGGGGTTATCTATGAGCAGTTCTTC. Translated: CASSHGTGVIYEQFF.